These T cell receptor beta chains were read from a single sample in a study of shared clonotypes between healthy human individuals. Repertoires were generated with immunoSEQ multiplex PCR, while TCRdb's copy carries only in-frame clones and drops some. Of nearly 1,000,000 clones in the sample, over 60% are singletons; the top ten hold around 1.4%. Sequenced: memory CD4+ T cells sorted from blood. The receptors derive from a man aged 18 to 29 in good health. The CDR3 runs from the conserved cysteine through the conserved F or W. A D gene is named only where the DNA matches it firmly. Size is stated for part of the rows, as once, few or many counts, or as a class when the clone is expanded.

j_call	v_call	clone_size	d_call	cdr3_nt	cdr3_aa
TRBJ1-1	TRBV7-7	few	-	TGTGCTAGCAGCTTAGAATACAACACTGAAGCTTTCTTT	CASSLEYNTEAFF
TRBJ2-5	TRBV5-4	-	-	TGTGCCAGCAGCTTGGGTGGGGTTAGGCAAGAGACCCAGTACTTC	CASSLGGVRQETQYF
TRBJ2-5	TRBV28	-	TRBD2	TGTGCCAGCAGGGGACTAGCGGGGAATTTTGGAGAGACCCAGTACTTC	CASRGLAGNFGETQYF
TRBJ2-7	TRBV6-6	-	-	TGTGCCAGCAGTTCTCCGAGACAGGTATCCTACGAGCAGTACTTC	CASSSPRQVSYEQYF
TRBJ2-7	TRBV9	-	TRBD2	TGTGCCAGCAGCGTAGCGGCAGGGAGGGGCCCCTACGAGCAGTACTTC	CASSVAAGRGPYEQYF
TRBJ1-1	TRBV25-1	once	-	TGTGCCAGCAGTGCTGGACCGAACACTGAAGCTTTCTTT	CASSAGPNTEAFF
TRBJ1-6	TRBV30	-	-	TGTGCCTTAGGCGAGGGGGTAAATTATAATTCACCCCTCCACTTT	CALGEGVNYNSPLHF
TRBJ2-7	TRBV30	-	-	TGTGCCTGGAGTGTAGGGGGTAGCGGCTACGAGCAGTACTTC	CAWSVGGSGYEQYF
TRBJ1-6	TRBV19	-	-	TGTGCCAGTAGTACTATAAATTCACCCCTCCACTTT	CASSTINSPLHF
TRBJ1-5	TRBV12-5	-	TRBD1	TGTGCTAGTGGTTTGGTACTGGCAGGGGGCCACAATCAGCCCCAGCATTTT	CASGLVLAGGHNQPQHF
TRBJ2-7	TRBV19	-	TRBD1	TGTGCCACCCGCGGGACAGGGCGAGAAGAGCAGTACTTC	CATRGTGREEQYF
TRBJ2-7	TRBV7-2	-	TRBD2	TGTGCCAGCAGCCACCGACTAGCGGGAGGGCGGACCTACGAGCAGTACTTC	CASSHRLAGGRTYEQYF
TRBJ1-2	TRBV6-6	-	TRBD1	TGTGCCAGCAGTTACGGTCAGGGGGTCTATGGCTACACCTTC	CASSYGQGVYGYTF
TRBJ1-5	TRBV18	-	-	TGTGCCAGCTCACCAACGGGACCCCCACATGCCCAGCATTTT	CASSPTGPPHAQHF
TRBJ2-1	TRBV7-9	-	TRBD2	TGTGCCAGCAGCCCGCCAACCGGGACTAGCGGGGGGGCCCGCAATGAGCAGTTCTTC	CASSPPTGTSGGARNEQFF
TRBJ2-1	TRBV5-1	-	TRBD2	TGCGCCAGCAGCTCCGGGACTAGCGGATCAGGGGATGAGCAGTTCTTC	CASSSGTSGSGDEQFF
TRBJ2-2	TRBV7-2	-	-	TGTGCCAGCAGCTTAGCGATAGGAACCGGGGAGCTGTTTTTT	CASSLAIGTGELFF
TRBJ1-2	TRBV30	once	-	TGTGCCTGGAGTAAGGGCAGGGGAGGCTATGGCTACACCTTC	CAWSKGRGGYGYTF
TRBJ2-7	TRBV2	-	TRBD1	TGTGCCAGCAGTGACCAACACGGACAGGGGGCAAGCGAGCAGTACTTC	CASSDQHGQGASEQYF
TRBJ1-6	TRBV6-1	once	-	TGTGCCAGCAGTGGGAAGGGGCAGTATAATTCACCCCTCCACTTT	CASSGKGQYNSPLHF
TRBJ1-5	TRBV19	once	-	TGTGCCAGTAGTATCGTGATCGGGTCCGGCAATCAGCCCCAGCATTTT	CASSIVIGSGNQPQHF
TRBJ2-7	TRBV20-1	-	-	TGCAGTGCTGTGGACGACTACGAGCAGTACTTC	CSAVDDYEQYF
TRBJ1-3	TRBV2	-	-	TGTGCCAGCAGTGAATTGGGGACTAGAGCTGGAAACACCATATATTTT	CASSELGTRAGNTIYF
TRBJ1-6	TRBV9	-	-	TGTGCCAGCAGCGCCGTCCAGGGAAATTCACCCCTCCACTTT	CASSAVQGNSPLHF
TRBJ1-4	TRBV7-8	few	-	TGTGCCAGCAGCCGAGGGGGTCAAACGGAAAAACTGTTTTTT	CASSRGGQTEKLFF
TRBJ1-2	TRBV6-5	-	TRBD1	TGTGCCAGCAGATCGGACAGGGGGAATGGCTACACCTTC	CASRSDRGNGYTF
TRBJ2-2	TRBV2	-	-	TGTGCCAGCGGGGGCTCTACCGGGGAGCTGTTTTTT	CASGGSTGELFF
TRBJ2-1	TRBV28	-	-	TGTGCCAGCAGTTTAACCGGGGGCGAAAGGCAGTTCTTC	CASSLTGGERQFF
TRBJ1-2	TRBV5-1	-	-	TGCGCCAGCAGGATGGAGACCACGAGTAACTATGGCTACACCTTC	CASRMETTSNYGYTF
TRBJ2-2	TRBV9	-	TRBD2	TGTGCCAGCAGCGCCGCCGGGACTAGTAGACGGGAGCTGTTTTTT	CASSAAGTSRRELFF
TRBJ1-6	TRBV10-3	-	-	TGTGCCATCAGGGCGGACTATAATTCACCCCTCCACTTT	CAIRADYNSPLHF
TRBJ2-5	TRBV2	-	TRBD2	TGTGCCAGCGGGATAGCGGGAGTAGAGACCCAGTACTTC	CASGIAGVETQYF
TRBJ1-3	TRBV6-5	once	-	TGTGCCAGCAGTTATGGGACTGGAAACACCATATATTTT	CASSYGTGNTIYF
TRBJ1-3	TRBV4-1	-	-	TGCGCCAGCAGCCTCGGCAGTAGCTTCTCTGGAAACACCATATATTTT	CASSLGSSFSGNTIYF
TRBJ2-7	TRBV7-9	many	-	TGTGCCAGCAGCTCCTGGCCAACGGGCTCCGAGCAGTACTTC	CASSSWPTGSEQYF
TRBJ2-1	TRBV4-1	-	-	TGCGCCAGCAACCAAGAGGACTGGGCGAAGGACAATGAGCAGTTCTTC	CASNQEDWAKDNEQFF
TRBJ2-3	TRBV30	-	-	TGTGCCTGGAGTGCGGATAATACGCAGTATTTT	CAWSADNTQYF
TRBJ2-2	TRBV28	-	TRBD2	TGTGCCAGCCAACTAGCGGGGGTCCCGAACACCGGGGAGCTGTTTTTT	CASQLAGVPNTGELFF
TRBJ1-5	TRBV5-5	-	-	TGTGCCAGCAGCCCTGGCGTGGGGGCTAGGGGTCAGCCCCAGCATTTT	CASSPGVGARGQPQHF
TRBJ2-2	TRBV18	-	TRBD1	TGTGCCAGCTCGCGACAGGGGGCGAACGGGGAGCTGTTTTTT	CASSRQGANGELFF
TRBJ2-4	TRBV10-1	-	-	TGCGCCAGCAGCCCCGGGGATACCAAAAACATTCAGTACTTC	CASSPGDTKNIQYF
TRBJ1-2	TRBV2	once	-	TGTGCCAGCAAGGCACGGACTAACTATGGCTACACCTTC	CASKARTNYGYTF
TRBJ1-3	TRBV19	-	-	TGTGCCAGTAGGGATTACGGGCAGAGCTCTGGAAACACCATATATTTT	CASRDYGQSSGNTIYF
TRBJ2-1	TRBV2	-	TRBD2	TGTGCCAGCAGAAGGATTGTAGCGGGAGGATACAATGAGCAGTTCTTC	CASRRIVAGGYNEQFF
TRBJ2-7	TRBV7-9	-	-	TGTGCCAGCAGCTTAGAGCCAGGGACTGTTTCCTACGAGCAGTACTTC	CASSLEPGTVSYEQYF
TRBJ2-2	TRBV6-6	-	TRBD1	TGTGCCAGCAGACCCGGACAGGGCACCACCGGGGAGCTGTTTTTT	CASRPGQGTTGELFF